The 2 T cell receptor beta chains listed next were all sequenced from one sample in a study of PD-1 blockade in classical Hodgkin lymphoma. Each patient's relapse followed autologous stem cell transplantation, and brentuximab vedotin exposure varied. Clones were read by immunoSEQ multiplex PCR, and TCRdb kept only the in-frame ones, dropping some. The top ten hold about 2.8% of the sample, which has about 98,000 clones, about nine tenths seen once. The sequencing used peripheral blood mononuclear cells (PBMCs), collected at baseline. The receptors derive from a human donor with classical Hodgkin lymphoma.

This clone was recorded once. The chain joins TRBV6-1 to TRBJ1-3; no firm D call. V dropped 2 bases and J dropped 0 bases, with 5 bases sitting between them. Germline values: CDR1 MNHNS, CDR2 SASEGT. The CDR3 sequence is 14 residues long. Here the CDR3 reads CASSENFSGNTIYF. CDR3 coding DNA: TGTGCCAGCAGTGAAAACTTCTCTGGAAACACCATATATTTT.

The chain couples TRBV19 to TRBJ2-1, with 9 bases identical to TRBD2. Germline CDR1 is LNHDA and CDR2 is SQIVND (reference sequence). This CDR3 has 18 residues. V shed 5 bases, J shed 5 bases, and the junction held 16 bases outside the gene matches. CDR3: CASSDNQPVRLADNEQFF. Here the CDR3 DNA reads TGTGCCAGTAGTGATAACCAACCTGTAAGACTAGCGGACAATGAGCAGTTCTTC. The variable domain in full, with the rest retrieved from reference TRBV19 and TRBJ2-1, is DGGITQSPKYLFRKEGQNVTLSCEQNLNHDAMYWYRQDPGQGLRLIYYSQIVNDFQKGDIAEGYSVSREKKESFPLTVTSAQKNPTAFYLCASSDNQPVRLADNEQFFGPGTRLTVL.